This T cell receptor (beta chain) was captured by sequencing in a study of technical replicates of blood from several donors. The assay was immunoSEQ multiplex PCR, and TCRdb's table has in-frame clones only and misses some. The table records about 70,000 clones, over 90% of them present only once. Trimming left V 7 bases short and J 1 base short, with 17 bases between. Germline V CDR1 and CDR2: SQVTM, ANQGSEA. This CDR3 spans 14 amino acids. The sequenced sample was T cells isolated from PBMCs. The V call is TRBV29-1, the J call TRBJ2-7, with D possibly being TRBD1 (6 bases). The clonotype was recovered from a human donor in good health. This CDR3 is CSADTGPTSYEQYF. The CDR3 bases are TGCAGCGCTGACACAGGGCCCACGTCCTACGAGCAGTACTTC.